This T cell receptor (beta chain) stems from a study of blood T cell repertoires in COVID-19. The repertoire was sequenced with immunoSEQ multiplex PCR; TCRdb's copy has only in-frame clones and lacks some. The sample contains 45,000 to 55,000 clones, 80% to 90% of which appear only once. The sequence was obtained from a man aged 45-65 years with active COVID-19. Sequenced material: peripheral blood.

The chain's CDR3 is CASSPAGGGTGELFF. Here the CDR3 DNA reads TGTGCCAGCTCACCAGCAGGGGGCGGAACCGGGGAGCTGTTTTTT. V usage is TRBV18 and J usage is TRBJ2-2; 8 positions match TRBD1. With V trimmed by 2 bases and J by 5 bases, 4 bases remained unmatched. Germline V lookup: CDR1 KGHSH, CDR2 LQKENI. This CDR3 spans 15 amino acids.